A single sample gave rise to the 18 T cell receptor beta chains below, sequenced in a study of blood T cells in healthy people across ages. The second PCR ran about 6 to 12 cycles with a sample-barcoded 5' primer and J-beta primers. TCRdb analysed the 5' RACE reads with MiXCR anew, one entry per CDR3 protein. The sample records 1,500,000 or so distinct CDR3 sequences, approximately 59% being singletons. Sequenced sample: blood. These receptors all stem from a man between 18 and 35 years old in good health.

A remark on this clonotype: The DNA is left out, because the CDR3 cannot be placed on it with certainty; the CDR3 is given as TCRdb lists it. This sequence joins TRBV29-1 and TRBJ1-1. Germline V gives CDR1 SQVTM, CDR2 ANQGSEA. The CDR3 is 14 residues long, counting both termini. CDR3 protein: CSVGEGSSNTEVFF.

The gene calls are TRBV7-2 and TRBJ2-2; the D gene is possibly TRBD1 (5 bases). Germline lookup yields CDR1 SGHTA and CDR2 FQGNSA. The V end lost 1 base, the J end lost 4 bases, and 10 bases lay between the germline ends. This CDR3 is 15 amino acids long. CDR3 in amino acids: CASSLGAGRTGELFF. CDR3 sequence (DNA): TGTGCCAGCAGCTTAGGGGCAGGGCGCACCGGGGAGCTGTTTTTT. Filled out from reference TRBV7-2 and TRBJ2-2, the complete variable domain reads GAGVSQSPSNKVTEKGKDVELRCDPISGHTALYWYRQSLGQGLEFLIYFQGNSAPDKSGLPSDRFSAERTGGSVSTLTIQRTQQEDSAVYLCASSLGAGRTGELFFGEGSRLTVL.

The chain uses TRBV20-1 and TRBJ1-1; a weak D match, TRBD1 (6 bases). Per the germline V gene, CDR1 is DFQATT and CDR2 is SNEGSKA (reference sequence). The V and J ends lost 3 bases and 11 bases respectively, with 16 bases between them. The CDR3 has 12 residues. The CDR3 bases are TGCAGTGCTAGGATGGGGGGGCTTGACGCTTTCTTT. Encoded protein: CSARMGGLDAFF.

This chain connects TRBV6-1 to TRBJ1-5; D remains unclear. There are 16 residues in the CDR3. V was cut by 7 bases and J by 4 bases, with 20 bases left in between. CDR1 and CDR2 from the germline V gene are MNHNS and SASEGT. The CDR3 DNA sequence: TGTGCCAGCAAGGAGTGGGGAGGGAGGGTAAATCAGCCCCAGCATTTT. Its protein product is CASKEWGGRVNQPQHF.

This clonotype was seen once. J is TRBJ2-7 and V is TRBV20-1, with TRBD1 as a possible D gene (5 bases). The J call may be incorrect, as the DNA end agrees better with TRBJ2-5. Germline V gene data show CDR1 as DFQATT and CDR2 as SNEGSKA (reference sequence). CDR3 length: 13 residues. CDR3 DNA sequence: TGCAGTGCCCTCCCTGGCAGGGTTGAGACCCAGTACTTC. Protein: CSALPGRVETQYF.

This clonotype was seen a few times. The CDR3 loop is CASSVLQGTGELFF. Here the CDR3 DNA reads TGTGCCAGCAGCGTCTTACAGGGCACCGGGGAGCTGTTTTTT. The chain carries TRBV9 and TRBJ2-2, with D possibly TRBD1 on 6 matching bases. V lost 2 bases, J lost 4 bases, and 9 bases lay in between. CDR3 length: 14 amino acids. CDR1 SGDLS and CDR2 YYNGEE come from the germline V gene.

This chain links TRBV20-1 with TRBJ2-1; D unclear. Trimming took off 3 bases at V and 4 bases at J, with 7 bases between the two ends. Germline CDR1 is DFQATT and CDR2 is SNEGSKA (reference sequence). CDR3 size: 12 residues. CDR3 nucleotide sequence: TGCAGTGCTAGGGACGAATACAATGAGCAGTTCTTC. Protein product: CSARDEYNEQFF.

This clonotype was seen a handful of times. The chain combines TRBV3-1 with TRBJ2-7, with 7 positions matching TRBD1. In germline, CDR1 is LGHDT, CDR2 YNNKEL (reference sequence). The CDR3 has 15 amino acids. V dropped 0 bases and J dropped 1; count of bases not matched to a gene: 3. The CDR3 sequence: CASSQDYRGSYEQYF. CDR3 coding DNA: TGTGCCAGCAGCCAAGATTACAGGGGTTCCTACGAGCAGTACTTC.

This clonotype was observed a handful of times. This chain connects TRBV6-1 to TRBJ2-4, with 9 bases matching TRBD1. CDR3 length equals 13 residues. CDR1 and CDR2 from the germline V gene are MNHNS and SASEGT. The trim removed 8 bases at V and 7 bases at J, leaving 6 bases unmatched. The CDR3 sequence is CASFPQGANIQYF. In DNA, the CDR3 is TGTGCCAGCTTCCCACAGGGGGCGAACATTCAGTACTTC.

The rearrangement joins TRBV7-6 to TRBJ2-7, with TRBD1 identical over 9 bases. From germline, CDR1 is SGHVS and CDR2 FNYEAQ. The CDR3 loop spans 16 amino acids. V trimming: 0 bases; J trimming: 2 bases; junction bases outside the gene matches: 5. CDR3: CASSLAGQGLAYEQYF. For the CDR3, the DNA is TGTGCCAGCAGCTTAGCGGGACAGGGACTGGCCTACGAGCAGTACTTC. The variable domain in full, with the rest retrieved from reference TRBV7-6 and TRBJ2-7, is GAGVSQSPRYKVTKRGQDVALRCDPISGHVSLYWYRQALGQGPEFLTYFNYEAQQDKSGLPNDRFSAERPEGSISTLTIQRTEQRDSAMYRCASSLAGQGLAYEQYFGPGTRLTVT.

The CDR3 DNA follows: TGCGCCAGCAGCCCCCGCGGGAGATTAGCGAACAATGAGCAGTTCTTC. This codes for CASSPRGRLANNEQFF. This chain uses TRBV4-1 with TRBJ2-1; 7 bases line up with TRBD2. The V gene's germline CDR1 is MGHRA and CDR2 YSYEKL. This CDR3 comprises 16 residues. V dropped 4 bases and J dropped 5; count of bases not matched to a gene: 11.

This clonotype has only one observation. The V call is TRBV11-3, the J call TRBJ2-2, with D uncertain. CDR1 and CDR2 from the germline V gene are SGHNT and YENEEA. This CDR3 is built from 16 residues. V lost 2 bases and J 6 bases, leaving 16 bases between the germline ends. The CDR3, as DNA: TGTGCCAGCAGCTTAAATCTCGGCAGTGCCGCCGGGGAGCTGTTTTTT. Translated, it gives CASSLNLGSAAGELFF. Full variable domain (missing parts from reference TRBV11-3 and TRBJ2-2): EAGVVQSPRYKIIEKKQPVAFWCNPISGHNTLYWYLQNLGQGPELLIRYENEEAVDDSQLPKDRFSAERLKGVDSTLKIQPAELGDSAVYLCASSLNLGSAAGELFFGEGSRLTVL.

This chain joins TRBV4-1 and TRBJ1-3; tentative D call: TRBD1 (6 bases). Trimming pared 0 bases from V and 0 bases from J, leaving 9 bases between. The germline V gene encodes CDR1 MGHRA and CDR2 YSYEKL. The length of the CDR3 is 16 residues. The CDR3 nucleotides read TGCGCCAGCAGCCAAGAACTGGGACACTCTGGAAACACCATATATTTT. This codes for CASSQELGHSGNTIYF.

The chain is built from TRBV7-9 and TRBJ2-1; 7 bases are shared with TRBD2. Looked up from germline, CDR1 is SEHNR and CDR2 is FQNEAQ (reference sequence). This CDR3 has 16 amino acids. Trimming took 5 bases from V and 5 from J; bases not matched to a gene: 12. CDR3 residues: CASSPLLSGNNNEQFF. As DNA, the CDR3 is TGTGCCAGCAGCCCGCTGTTAAGCGGGAACAACAATGAGCAGTTCTTC. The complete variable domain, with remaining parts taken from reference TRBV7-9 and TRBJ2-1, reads DTGVSQNPRHKITKRGQNVTFRCDPISEHNRLYWYRQTLGQGPEFLTYFQNEAQLEKSRLLSDRFSAERPKGSFSTLEIQRTEQGDSAMYLCASSPLLSGNNNEQFFGPGTRLTVL.

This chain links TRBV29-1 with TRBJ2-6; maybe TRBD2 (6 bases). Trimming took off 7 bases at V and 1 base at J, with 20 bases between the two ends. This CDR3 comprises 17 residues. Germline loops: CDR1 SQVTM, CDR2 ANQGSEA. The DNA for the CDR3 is TGCAGCGCCCTGACGGGGGATAGTTGGTCTGGGGCCAACGTCCTGACTTTC. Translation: CSALTGDSWSGANVLTF.

In nucleotides, the CDR3 is TGTGCCACGAAAACTAAGAGAGAGACCCAGTACTTC. Translation gives CATKTKRETQYF. The chain employs TRBV6-4 and TRBJ2-5; D uncertain. Between the trimmed V and J ends, which lost 10 bases and 4 bases, there was a span of 13 bases. Germline CDR1 MRHNA, CDR2 SNTAGT. This CDR3 comprises 12 residues.

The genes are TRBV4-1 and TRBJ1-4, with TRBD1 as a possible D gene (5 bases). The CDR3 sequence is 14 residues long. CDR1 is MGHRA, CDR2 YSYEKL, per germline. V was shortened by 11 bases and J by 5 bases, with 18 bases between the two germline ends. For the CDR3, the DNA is TGCGCCTCGGGGCTAACAAGGTTAAATGAAAAACTGTTTTTT. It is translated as CASGLTRLNEKLFF.

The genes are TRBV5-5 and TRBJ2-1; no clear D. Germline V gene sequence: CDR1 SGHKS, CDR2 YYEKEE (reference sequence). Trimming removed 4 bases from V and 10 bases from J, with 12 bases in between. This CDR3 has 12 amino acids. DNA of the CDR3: TGTGCCAGCAGCAACGATCTGGCGGAGCAGTTCTTC. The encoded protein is CASSNDLAEQFF. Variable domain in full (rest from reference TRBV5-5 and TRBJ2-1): DAGVTQSPTHLIKTRGQQVTLRCSPISGHKSVSWYQQVLGQGPQFIFQYYEKEERGRGNFPDRFSARQFPNYSSELNVNALLLGDSALYLCASSNDLAEQFFGPGTRLTVL.